This entry lists 24 T cell receptor beta chains sequenced from one sample in a study of OX40 agonist ivuxolimab in advanced cancers. TCRdb keeps only in-frame clones here, not all; method: immunoSEQ multiplex PCR. The data hold 20,000 to 30,000 clones, with 75% to 85% observed a single time. Here the sequenced sample was CD4+ or CD8+ T cells sorted from blood, taken in a trial of the OX40 agonist ivuxolimab. All receptors come from an adult with an advanced solid tumor such as melanoma, head and neck, liver or kidney cancer.

This clone was counted between two and nine times. V is TRBV28 and J is TRBJ1-5, with unresolved D. CDR1 is MDHEN and CDR2 is SYDVKM in the germline V gene. The CDR3 runs to 16 residues. V was cut by 3 bases and J by 5 bases, with 17 bases left in between. The CDR3 loop is CASSFYLWGGYQPQHF. Written as DNA, the CDR3 is TGTGCCAGCAGTTTCTATCTGTGGGGAGGCTATCAGCCCCAGCATTTT.

This sequence joins TRBV19 and TRBJ2-2; D is perhaps TRBD1 (6 bases). Germline V lookup: CDR1 LNHDA, CDR2 SQIVND (reference sequence). Trimming stripped 7 bases from V and 0 bases from J, with 12 bases between. This CDR3 is 15 amino acids long. The CDR3 spells CASTRGQPNTGELFF. The CDR3 DNA is TGTGCCAGTACCCGGGGACAACCGAACACCGGGGAGCTGTTTTTT.

The chain joins TRBV7-3 to TRBJ1-1; D ambiguous. V was pared by 3 bases and J by 1 base, with 6 bases between. This CDR3 region has 13 residues. Germline CDR1 reads SGHTA; CDR2 reads FQGTGA. The DNA for the CDR3 is TGTGCCAGCAGCTTTACCGGGAACACTGAAGCTTTCTTT. Amino acid sequence: CASSFTGNTEAFF.

The chain is built from TRBV28 and TRBJ1-3, with D perhaps TRBD1 (6 bases). Germline-derived CDR1 and CDR2 are MDHEN and SYDVKM. Between the trimmed V and J ends, which lost 2 bases and 1 base, there was a span of 12 bases. The CDR3 consists of 16 residues. The CDR3 sequence: CASSLIGTTSGNTIYF. The CDR3 DNA sequence: TGTGCCAGCAGTTTAATCGGGACAACGTCTGGAAACACCATATATTTT.

The sample holds a few counts of this clone. The chain uses TRBV5-1 and TRBJ2-7; the D call may be TRBD1 or TRBD2 (6 bases each). The V and J ends lost 5 bases and 3 bases respectively, with 12 bases between them. In germline, CDR1 is SGHRS, CDR2 YFSETQ. The CDR3 loop spans 13 amino acids. For the CDR3, the DNA is TGCGCCAGCAGGGTCGGGGGCGGCTACGAGCAGTACTTC. Amino acids: CASRVGGGYEQYF.

The chain is built from TRBV5-1 and TRBJ2-1; 7 positions agree with TRBD2. CDR1 is SGHRS and CDR2 is YFSETQ in the germline V gene. The ends lost 0 bases at V and 0 bases at J; junction bases unmatched: 6. This CDR3 has 17 amino acids. The CDR3 loop reads CASSLGEGRSSYNEQFF. In DNA, the CDR3 is TGCGCCAGCAGCTTGGGGGAGGGGAGGAGCTCCTACAATGAGCAGTTCTTC.

The rearrangement joins TRBV25-1 to TRBJ2-2; D unresolved. V lost 5 bases, J lost 0 bases, and 13 bases lay in between. The CDR3 spans 16 residues. Per the germline V gene, CDR1 is MGHDK and CDR2 is SYGVNS. In nucleotides, the CDR3 is TGTGCCAGCAGTTTGGGGTGGCAGGCGAACACCGGGGAGCTGTTTTTT. Amino acid sequence: CASSLGWQANTGELFF.

This clone was detected only once. This chain links TRBV29-1 with TRBJ2-7, with no clear D. Germline loops: CDR1 SQVTM, CDR2 ANQGSEA. The V end lost 5 bases, the J end lost 0 bases, and 14 bases lay between the germline ends. The CDR3 sequence is 14 residues long. Here the CDR3 DNA reads TGCAGCGTTACGGGTGCCTCTAGCTCCTACGAGCAGTACTTC. It translates to CSVTGASSSYEQYF.

The chain has TRBV28 and TRBJ2-5; the D gene is possibly TRBD2 (6 bases). Germline V gene sequence: CDR1 MDHEN, CDR2 SYDVKM. The germline V and J ends were trimmed by 2 bases and 1 base, with 14 bases remaining between them. The CDR3 extends over 16 amino acids. The CDR3 nucleotides are TGTGCCAGCAGTTTAAAGGGAGGACGGGTCCAAGAGACCCAGTACTTC. Its protein is CASSLKGGRVQETQYF.

V gene TRBV5-8 combines with J gene TRBJ2-1; TRBD2 matches 11 bases. The CDR3 sequence is 16 residues long. V lost 3 bases to trimming and J lost 3 bases; unmatched junction nucleotides: 5. CDR1 is SGHTS and CDR2 is YDEGEE in the germline V gene. CDR3: CASSSPLAGGYNEQFF. The DNA for the CDR3 is TGTGCCAGCAGCTCCCCTCTAGCGGGAGGCTACAATGAGCAGTTCTTC.

The table lists this clone with a few counts. The gene calls are TRBV4-3 and TRBJ1-1; D is uncertain. V shed 1 base and J shed 1 base, with 7 bases lying between them. Per germline, CDR1 LGHNA and CDR2 YSLEER. CDR3 length: 14 residues. CDR3 DNA: TGCGCCAGCAGCCAAGGTAAAGCGAACACTGAAGCTTTCTTT. Translated, it gives CASSQGKANTEAFF.

The gene calls are TRBV7-9 and TRBJ2-6; TRBD1 agrees at 8 bases. Unmatched junction bases numbered 7, after V lost 5 bases and J lost 1 base. The germline V gene encodes CDR1 SEHNR and CDR2 FQNEAQ (reference sequence). This CDR3 region has 17 residues. The CDR3 DNA reads as TGTGCCAGCAGCCGAGGACAGGGAAAATCTGGGGCCAACGTCCTGACTTTC. Residues: CASSRGQGKSGANVLTF. The full variable domain, in which reference TRBV7-9 and TRBJ2-6 provide the parts outside the CDR3, is DTGVSQNPRHKITKRGQNVTFRCDPISEHNRLYWYRQTLGQGPEFLTYFQNEAQLEKSRLLSDRFSAERPKGSFSTLEIQRTEQGDSAMYLCASSRGQGKSGANVLTFGAGSRLTVL.

V is TRBV28 and J is TRBJ2-1; 9 bases match TRBD1. The CDR3 sequence is 14 residues long. Per germline, CDR1 MDHEN and CDR2 SYDVKM. The J segment lost 6 bases and the V segment lost 2 bases, leaving 2 bases of the junction unmatched. CDR3 nucleotide sequence: TGTGCCAGCAGTTTAACAGGGGGCGGCAATGAGCAGTTCTTC. This translates into CASSLTGGGNEQFF.

This clone was seen only once. The CDR3 here is CASKGQGATNEKLFF. CDR3 coding DNA: TGTGCCAGCAAGGGACAGGGGGCAACTAATGAAAAACTGTTTTTT. The chain joins TRBV6-1 to TRBJ1-4, with TRBD1 matching 11 bases. The V and J ends lost 7 bases and 0 bases, in that order; junction bases with no gene match: 1. In germline, CDR1 is MNHNS, CDR2 SASEGT. This CDR3 is 15 amino acids long.

J is TRBJ1-1 and V is TRBV4-2; D is unresolved. The germline V gene encodes CDR1 LGHNA and CDR2 YNFKEQ. The CDR3 is 15 residues long. Trimming took 4 bases from V and 2 from J, leaving 14 bases between them. The CDR3 DNA is TGTGCCAGCAGCCCCATGGCCGAGGGTAACACTGAAGCTTTCTTT. This encodes CASSPMAEGNTEAFF.

V and J are TRBV10-3 and TRBJ1-6, with 7 bases lining up with TRBD1. The CDR3 length is 15 residues. Germline trimming cut 11 bases from V and 0 bases from J; bases unmatched to any gene: 7. The germline CDR1 and CDR2 sequences are ENHRY and SYGVKD. The CDR3 region is CAVKGDSSYNSPLHF. CDR3 in DNA: TGTGCCGTCAAGGGGGACAGCTCCTATAATTCACCCCTCCACTTT.

By its share, this clone is medium-sized. The rearrangement joins TRBV18 to TRBJ1-4; D call uncertain. The V gene's germline CDR1 is KGHSH and CDR2 LQKENI. The V gene lost 6 bases and the J gene lost 0 bases, with 5 bases spanning the gap. The CDR3 totals 13 residues. In nucleotides, the CDR3 is TGTGCCAGCTCTAGGGCAACTAATGAAAAACTGTTTTTT. Protein sequence: CASSRATNEKLFF.

This clone showed up just a few times. The chain joins TRBV19 to TRBJ1-2; D is perhaps TRBD1 (5 bases). V dropped 2 bases and J dropped 7 bases, with 14 bases sitting between them. Germline CDR1 reads LNHDA; CDR2 reads SQIVND (reference sequence). This CDR3 has 14 amino acids. CDR3 coding DNA: TGTGCCAGTAGTATAAGGGCCACTGGGGGTGGCTACACCTTC. Protein: CASSIRATGGGYTF.

This clone was picked up one time. V usage is TRBV4-1 and J usage is TRBJ1-4; D is possibly TRBD1 (5 bases). This CDR3 region has 14 residues. From germline, CDR1 is MGHRA and CDR2 YSYEKL. V gave up 4 bases and J gave up 0 bases, with 6 bases separating them. CDR3 nucleotides: TGCGCCAGCAGCCTGGGGGCAACTAATGAAAAACTGTTTTTT. It translates to CASSLGATNEKLFF.

As to this clone: One base away lies a much larger clone, so this may be a sequencing read error. Other nucleotide sequences in the sample specify the same CDR3. This chain's CDR3 is CASSLTGNTEAFF. In DNA form, the CDR3 reads TGTGCCAGCAGCTTAACAGGGAACACTGAAGCTTTCTTT. V and J are TRBV7-3 and TRBJ1-1; D is uncertain. CDR1 and CDR2 from the germline V gene are SGHTA and FQGTGA. V was clipped by 0 bases and J by 1 base, with 3 bases between them. CDR3 size: 13 residues.

This clone was detected only a few times. V gene TRBV18 combines with J gene TRBJ1-4; the D gene is possibly TRBD1 (5 bases). The CDR3 contains 16 residues. V shed 1 base and J shed 8 bases, with 17 bases lying between them. The germline gives CDR1 KGHSH, CDR2 LQKENI. CDR3 in DNA: TGTGCCAGCTCACCACAGGGGAAGGCGGTTAACGAAAAACTGTTTTTT. Translated, it gives CASSPQGKAVNEKLFF.

The chain joins TRBV5-8 to TRBJ1-5, with 10 bases matching TRBD1. The CDR3 runs to 12 residues. CDR1 and CDR2 from the germline V gene are SGHTS and YDEGEE. Trimming cost V 10 bases and J 7 bases; bases outside gene matches: 5. The CDR3 spells CADGQGEQPQHF. CDR3 coding DNA: TGTGCCGACGGACAGGGGGAACAGCCCCAGCATTTT. Complete variable domain (other parts from reference TRBV5-8 and TRBJ1-5): EAGVTQSPTHLIKTRGQQATLRCSPISGHTSVYWYQQALGLGLQFLLWYDEGEERNRGNFPPRFSGRQFPNYSSELNVNALELEDSALYLCADGQGEQPQHFGDGTRLSIL.

The rearrangement uses TRBV15 and TRBJ2-7; D remains ambiguous. In germline, CDR1 is LNHNV, CDR2 YYDKDF (reference sequence). With 8 bases removed from V and 2 bases from J, the gap between germline ends came to 13 bases. The CDR3 sequence is 13 residues long. The CDR3 sequence is CATPRAKPYEQYF. CDR3 sequence (DNA): TGTGCCACCCCCCGGGCGAAGCCCTACGAGCAGTACTTC.

The genes are TRBV19 and TRBJ1-4, with a weak D call TRBD1 (5 bases). There are 16 residues in the CDR3. Trimming shortened V by 4 bases and J by 10 bases, and 22 bases separated the two germline ends. CDR1 is LNHDA and CDR2 is SQIVND in the germline V gene (reference sequence). CDR3 in amino acids: CASSTPRDGGRGKLFF. The CDR3 nucleotides read TGTGCCAGTAGTACTCCCCGGGACGGAGGAAGGGGAAAACTGTTTTTT.